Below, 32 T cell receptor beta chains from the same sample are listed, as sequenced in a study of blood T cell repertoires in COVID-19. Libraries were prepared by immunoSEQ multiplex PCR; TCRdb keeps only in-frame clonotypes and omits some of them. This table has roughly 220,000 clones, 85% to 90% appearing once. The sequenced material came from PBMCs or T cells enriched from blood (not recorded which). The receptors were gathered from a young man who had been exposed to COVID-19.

The CDR3 DNA follows: TGTGCCAGCAGCTCCGACGGGAACAATGAGCAGTTCTTC. Amino acid sequence: CASSSDGNNEQFF. The V call is TRBV7-2, the J call TRBJ2-1; D is possibly TRBD2 (5 bases). Germline V gene data show CDR1 as SGHTA and CDR2 as FQGNSA. The ends were cut back, 4 bases at V and 5 bases at J, with 9 bases in the middle. CDR3 length: 13 amino acids.

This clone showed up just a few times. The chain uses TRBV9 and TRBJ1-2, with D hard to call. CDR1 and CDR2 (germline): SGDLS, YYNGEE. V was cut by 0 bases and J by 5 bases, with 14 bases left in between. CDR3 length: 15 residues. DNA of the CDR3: TGTGCCAGCAGCGTAGCTTACAGTTCGGGGTATGGCTACACCTTC. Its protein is CASSVAYSSGYGYTF.

Written as DNA, the CDR3 is TGTGCCAGCAGATTCGCTTTCAGGGGGCGAAAAGTAGCCGGGGAGCTGTTTTTT. Amino acid sequence: CASRFAFRGRKVAGELFF. This chain links TRBV7-9 with TRBJ2-2, with 8 bases that match TRBD1. This CDR3 is 18 amino acids long. V gave up 6 bases and J gave up 6 bases; unmatched junction bases: 18. Germline lookup yields CDR1 SEHNR and CDR2 FQNEAQ (reference sequence).

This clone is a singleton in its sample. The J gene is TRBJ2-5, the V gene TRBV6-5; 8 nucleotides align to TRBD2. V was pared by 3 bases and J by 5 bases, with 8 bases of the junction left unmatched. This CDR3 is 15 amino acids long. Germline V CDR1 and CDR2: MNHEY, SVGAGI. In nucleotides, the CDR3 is TGTGCCAGCAGTTATGGGGGACTAGTGGGGGAGACCCAGTACTTC. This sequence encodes CASSYGGLVGETQYF.

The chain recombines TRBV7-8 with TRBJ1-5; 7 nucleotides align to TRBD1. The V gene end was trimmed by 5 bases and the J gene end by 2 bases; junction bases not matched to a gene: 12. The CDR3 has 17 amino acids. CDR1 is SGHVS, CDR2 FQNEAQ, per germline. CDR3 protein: CASSAKIGGGGNQPQHF. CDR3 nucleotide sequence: TGTGCCAGCAGCGCCAAGATCGGAGGGGGCGGCAATCAGCCCCAGCATTTT.

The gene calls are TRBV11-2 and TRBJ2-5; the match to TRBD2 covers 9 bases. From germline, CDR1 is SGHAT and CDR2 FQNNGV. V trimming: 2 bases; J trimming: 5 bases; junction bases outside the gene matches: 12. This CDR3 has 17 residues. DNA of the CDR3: TGTGCCAGCAGCTTAAAGCGAGCTAGCGGGGCCGGGGAGACCCAGTACTTC. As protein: CASSLKRASGAGETQYF.

In DNA form, the CDR3 reads TGCAGCGTGTCGGGACAGCCTTCCTCCTACGAGCAGTACTTC. Translating it yields CSVSGQPSSYEQYF. The rearrangement joins TRBV29-1 to TRBJ2-7; 7 bases are a match to TRBD1. The CDR3 loop spans 14 amino acids. The germline V gene has CDR1 SQVTM and CDR2 ANQGSEA. Trimming at V came to 6 bases and at J to 0 bases, leaving 8 bases not matched to a gene.

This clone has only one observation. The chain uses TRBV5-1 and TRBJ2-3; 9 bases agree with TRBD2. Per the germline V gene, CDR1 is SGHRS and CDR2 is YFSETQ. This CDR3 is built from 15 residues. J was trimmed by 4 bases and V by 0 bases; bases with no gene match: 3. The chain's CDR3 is CASSLEGGGADTQYF. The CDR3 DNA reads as TGCGCCAGCAGCTTGGAGGGCGGGGGGGCAGATACGCAGTATTTT.

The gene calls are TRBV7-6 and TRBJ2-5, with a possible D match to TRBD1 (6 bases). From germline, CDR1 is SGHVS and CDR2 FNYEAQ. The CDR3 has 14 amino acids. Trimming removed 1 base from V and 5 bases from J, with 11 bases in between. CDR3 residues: CASSLGTAGETQYF. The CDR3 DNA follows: TGTGCCAGCAGCTTAGGGACAGCAGGCGAGACCCAGTACTTC.

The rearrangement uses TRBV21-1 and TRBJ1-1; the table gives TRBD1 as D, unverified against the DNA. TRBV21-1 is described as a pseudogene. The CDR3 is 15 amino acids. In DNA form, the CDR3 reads TGTGCCAGCAGCCACCGGACAGGGATAACCACTGAAGCTTTCTTT. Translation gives CASSHRTGITTEAFF.

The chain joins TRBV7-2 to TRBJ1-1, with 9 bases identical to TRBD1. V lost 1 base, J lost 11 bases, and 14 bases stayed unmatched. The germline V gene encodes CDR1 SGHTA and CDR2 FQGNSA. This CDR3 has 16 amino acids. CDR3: CASSLEPGQGGLGAFF. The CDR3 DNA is TGTGCCAGCAGCTTAGAACCGGGACAGGGTGGTTTGGGGGCTTTCTTT.

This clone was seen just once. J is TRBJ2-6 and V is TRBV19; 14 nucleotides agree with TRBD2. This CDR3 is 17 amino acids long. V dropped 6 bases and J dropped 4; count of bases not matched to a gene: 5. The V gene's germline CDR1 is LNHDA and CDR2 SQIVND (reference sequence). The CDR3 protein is CASSQTSGGAGANVLTF. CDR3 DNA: TGTGCCAGTAGCCAGACTAGCGGGGGGGCCGGGGCCAACGTCCTGACTTTC.

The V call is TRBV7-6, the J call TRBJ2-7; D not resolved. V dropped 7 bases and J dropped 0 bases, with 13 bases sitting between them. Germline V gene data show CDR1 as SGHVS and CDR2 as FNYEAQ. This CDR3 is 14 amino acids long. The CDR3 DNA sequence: TGTGCCAGCACCGACACCTCCGGCTCCTACGAGCAGTACTTC. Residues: CASTDTSGSYEQYF.

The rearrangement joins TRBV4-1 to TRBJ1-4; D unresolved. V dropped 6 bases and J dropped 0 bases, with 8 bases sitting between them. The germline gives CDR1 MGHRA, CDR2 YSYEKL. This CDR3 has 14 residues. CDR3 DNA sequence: TGCGCCAGCAGGAACATCGCAACTAATGAAAAACTGTTTTTT. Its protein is CASRNIATNEKLFF.

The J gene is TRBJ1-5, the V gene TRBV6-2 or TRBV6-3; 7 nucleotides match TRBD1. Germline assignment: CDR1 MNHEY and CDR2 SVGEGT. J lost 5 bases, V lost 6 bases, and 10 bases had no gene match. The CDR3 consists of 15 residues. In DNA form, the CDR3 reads TGTGCCAGCAGCGAAACCGGGACAGTCCATCAGCCCCAGCATTTT. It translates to CASSETGTVHQPQHF.

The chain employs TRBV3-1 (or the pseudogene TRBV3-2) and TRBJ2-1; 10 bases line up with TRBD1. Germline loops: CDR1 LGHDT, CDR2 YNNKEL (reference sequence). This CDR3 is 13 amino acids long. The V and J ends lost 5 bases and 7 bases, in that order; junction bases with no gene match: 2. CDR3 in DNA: TGTGCCAGCAGCGACAGGGGGCTGAATGAGCAGTTCTTC. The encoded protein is CASSDRGLNEQFF.

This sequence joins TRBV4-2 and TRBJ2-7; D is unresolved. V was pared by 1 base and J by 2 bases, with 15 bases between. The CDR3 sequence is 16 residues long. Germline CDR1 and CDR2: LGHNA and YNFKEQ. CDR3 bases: TGTGCCAGCAGCCAAGCCGCCGTGAGGCCAACCTACGAGCAGTACTTC. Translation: CASSQAAVRPTYEQYF.

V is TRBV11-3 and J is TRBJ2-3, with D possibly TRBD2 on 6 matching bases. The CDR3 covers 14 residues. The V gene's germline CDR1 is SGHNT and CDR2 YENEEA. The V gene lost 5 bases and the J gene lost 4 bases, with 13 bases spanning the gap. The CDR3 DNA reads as TGTGCCAGCAGCGGGGGGATCGGCGCAGATACGCAGTATTTT. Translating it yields CASSGGIGADTQYF.

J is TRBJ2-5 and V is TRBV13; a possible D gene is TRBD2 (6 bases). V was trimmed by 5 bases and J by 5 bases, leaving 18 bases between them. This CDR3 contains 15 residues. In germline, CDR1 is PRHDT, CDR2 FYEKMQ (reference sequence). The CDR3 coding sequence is TGTGCCAGCAGCGTTCCGGGACTCCCGGGGGAGACCCAGTACTTC. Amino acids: CASSVPGLPGETQYF.

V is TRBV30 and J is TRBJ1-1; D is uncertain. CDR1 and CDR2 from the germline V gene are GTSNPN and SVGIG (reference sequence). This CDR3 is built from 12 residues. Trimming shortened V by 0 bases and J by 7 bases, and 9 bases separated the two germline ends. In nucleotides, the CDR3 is TGTGCCTGGAGTGTAGCCCACCTTGAAGCTTTCTTT. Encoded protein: CAWSVAHLEAFF.

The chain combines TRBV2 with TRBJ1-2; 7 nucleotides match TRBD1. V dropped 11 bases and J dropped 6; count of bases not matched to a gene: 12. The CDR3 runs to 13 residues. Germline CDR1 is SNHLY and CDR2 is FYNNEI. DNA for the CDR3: TGTGCCGAAACCGGGACAGTGCCCGATGGCTACACCTTC. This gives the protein CAETGTVPDGYTF.

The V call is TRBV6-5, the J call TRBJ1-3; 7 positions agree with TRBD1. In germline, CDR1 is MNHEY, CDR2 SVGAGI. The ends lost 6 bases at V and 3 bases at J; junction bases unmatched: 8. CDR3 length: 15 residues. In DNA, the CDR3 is TGTGCCAGCAGGACACAGGGGACGTATGGAAACACCATATATTTT. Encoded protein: CASRTQGTYGNTIYF.

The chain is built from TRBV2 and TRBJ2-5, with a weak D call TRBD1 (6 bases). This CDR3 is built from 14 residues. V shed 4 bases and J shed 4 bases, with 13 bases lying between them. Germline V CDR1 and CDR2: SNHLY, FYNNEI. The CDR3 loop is CASSVQGFRETQYF. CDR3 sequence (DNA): TGTGCCAGCAGTGTGCAGGGGTTTCGAGAGACCCAGTACTTC.

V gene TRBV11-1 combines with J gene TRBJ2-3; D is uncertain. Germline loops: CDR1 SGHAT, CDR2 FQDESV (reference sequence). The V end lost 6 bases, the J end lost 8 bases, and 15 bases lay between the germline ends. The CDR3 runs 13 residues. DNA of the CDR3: TGTGCCAGCAGATCTCTTGCCCCCAGTACGCAGTATTTT. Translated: CASRSLAPSTQYF.

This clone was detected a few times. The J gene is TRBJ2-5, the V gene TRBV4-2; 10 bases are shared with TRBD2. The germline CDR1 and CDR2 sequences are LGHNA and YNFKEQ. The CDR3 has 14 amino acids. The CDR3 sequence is CASGGVGSGETQYF. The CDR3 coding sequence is TGTGCGAGCGGGGGGGTTGGAAGCGGAGAGACCCAGTACTTC.

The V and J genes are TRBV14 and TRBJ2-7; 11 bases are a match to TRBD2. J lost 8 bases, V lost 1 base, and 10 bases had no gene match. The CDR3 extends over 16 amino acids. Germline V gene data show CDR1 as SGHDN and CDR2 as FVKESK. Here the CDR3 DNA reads TGTGCCAGCAGCCAAGCTGGGCTAGCGGGGGGCCTACAGCAGTACTTC. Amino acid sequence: CASSQAGLAGGLQQYF.

CDR3 sequence: CASSPGTGQPQHF. The DNA for the CDR3 is TGTGCCAGCAGCCCAGGGACAGGACAGCCCCAGCATTTT. This rearrangement joins TRBV4-2 to TRBJ1-5; 8 nucleotides agree with TRBD1. After removal of 4 bases from V and 7 bases from J, the junction contained 3 bases not matched to a gene. CDR1 and CDR2 (germline): LGHNA, YNFKEQ. The CDR3 extends over 13 amino acids.

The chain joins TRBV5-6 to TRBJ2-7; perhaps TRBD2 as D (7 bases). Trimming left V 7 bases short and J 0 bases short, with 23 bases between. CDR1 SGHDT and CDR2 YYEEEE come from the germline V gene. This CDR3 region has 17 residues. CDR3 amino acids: CASDTQGRDISSYEQYF. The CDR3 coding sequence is TGTGCCAGCGATACCCAGGGGAGGGACATCTCCTCCTACGAGCAGTACTTC.

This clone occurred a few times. CDR3 in DNA: TGCGCCAGCAGCCTAGCGGGGGCCAAAAACATTCAGTACTTC. Its protein is CASSLAGAKNIQYF. The V call is TRBV5-1, the J call TRBJ2-4, with 9 bases that match TRBD2. V lost 4 bases to trimming and J lost 1 base; unmatched junction nucleotides: 0. Per the germline V gene, CDR1 is SGHRS and CDR2 is YFSETQ. The CDR3 runs to 14 residues.

The CDR3 DNA follows: TGTGCCAGCAGCCGCGTCACAGGGGAAGAGACCCAGTACTTC. This encodes CASSRVTGEETQYF. The rearrangement links TRBV5-4 to TRBJ2-5; 7 bases map to TRBD1. CDR3 length: 14 residues. Germline V gene sequence: CDR1 SGHNT, CDR2 YYREEE (reference sequence). J gave up 3 bases and V 4 bases, and 6 bases lay outside the gene matches.

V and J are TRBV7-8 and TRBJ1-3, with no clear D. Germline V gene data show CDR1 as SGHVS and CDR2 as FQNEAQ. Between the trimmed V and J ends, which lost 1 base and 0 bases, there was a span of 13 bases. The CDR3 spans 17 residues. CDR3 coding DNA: TGTGCCAGCAGCTTAGGACGCTGGCGGAGCTCTGGAAACACCATATATTTT. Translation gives CASSLGRWRSSGNTIYF.

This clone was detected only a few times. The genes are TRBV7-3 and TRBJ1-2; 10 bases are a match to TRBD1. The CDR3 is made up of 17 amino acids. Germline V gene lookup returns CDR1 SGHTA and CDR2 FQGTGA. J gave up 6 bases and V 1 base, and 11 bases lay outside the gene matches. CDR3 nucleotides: TGTGCCAGCAGCTTAAATAGTGGCGGGACAGGGGTCGATGGCTACACCTTC. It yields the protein CASSLNSGGTGVDGYTF.